One sample yielded the 27 T cell receptor beta chains listed below, sequenced in a study of cytomegalovirus exposure and HLA in healthy donors. It was with 60 Vbeta and 13 Jbeta primers that the PCR ran. Data came from immunoSEQ multiplex PCR; TCRdb stores just in-frame clones and leaves some out. The sample carries approximately 100,000 clones, roughly 70% recorded once. The sequenced sample was PBMCs. The receptors here all came from a man aged 35 to 55 in good health and CMV-seropositive.

The genes are TRBV19 and TRBJ2-1, with 8 bases aligning to TRBD2. J gave up 3 bases and V 6 bases, and 7 bases lay outside the gene matches. Germline loops: CDR1 LNHDA, CDR2 SQIVND (reference sequence). The CDR3 is made up of 15 amino acids. CDR3 coding DNA: TGTGCCAGTAGCCGGACCGGGACTAGCTACAATGAGCAGTTCTTC. This translates into CASSRTGTSYNEQFF. Looking up the rest from reference TRBV19 and TRBJ2-1 gives the full variable domain: DGGITQSPKYLFRKEGQNVTLSCEQNLNHDAMYWYRQDPGQGLRLIYYSQIVNDFQKGDIAEGYSVSREKKESFPLTVTSAQKNPTAFYLCASSRTGTSYNEQFFGPGTRLTVL.

This clone has only a few counts. The rearrangement joins TRBV5-6 to TRBJ1-2; the D is unclear. Germline CDR1 reads SGHDT; CDR2 reads YYEEEE. The V end was cut by 0 bases, the J end by 4 bases, with 7 bases between. The CDR3 is 13 amino acids. The CDR3 nucleotides are TGTGCCAGCAGCTTGGACAGCCTCTATGGCTACACCTTC. Its translation: CASSLDSLYGYTF.

Only one count was recorded for this clone. The rearrangement uses TRBV5-1 and TRBJ2-1, with a weak D call TRBD2 (5 bases). Between the trimmed V and J ends, which lost 0 bases and 8 bases, there was a span of 12 bases. The CDR3 sequence is 14 residues long. Looked up from germline, CDR1 is SGHRS and CDR2 is YFSETQ. CDR3: CASSLERTADEQFF. The CDR3 region has the DNA TGCGCCAGCAGCTTGGAGCGGACGGCCGATGAGCAGTTCTTC.

The sample holds one count of this clone. The V gene is TRBV28, the J gene TRBJ2-3; 10 positions match TRBD1. Germline CDR1 reads MDHEN; CDR2 reads SYDVKM. The CDR3 extends over 17 amino acids. With V trimmed by 4 bases and J by 1 base, 8 bases remained unmatched. In DNA, the CDR3 is TGTGCCAGCAGTTCCCGACAGGGGGCATGGGGCACAGATACGCAGTATTTT. Translated, it gives CASSSRQGAWGTDTQYF.

CDR3 protein: CASSESGTSGGQFF. For the CDR3, the DNA is TGCGCCAGCAGTGAGTCAGGAACCTCCGGGGGGCAGTTCTTC. The rearrangement uses TRBV10-2 and TRBJ2-1, with D perhaps matching TRBD2 (6 bases). The CDR3 totals 14 residues. V was cut by 0 bases and J by 12 bases, with 15 bases left in between. The germline CDR1 and CDR2 sequences are WSHSY and SAAADI.

The genes are TRBV5-6 and TRBJ1-2; TRBD1 matches at 7 bases. Germline V CDR1 and CDR2: SGHDT, YYEEEE. The CDR3 spans 16 residues. Trimming at V came to 3 bases and at J to 5 bases, leaving 13 bases not matched to a gene. This chain's CDR3 is CASSSLGQARSYGYTF. The CDR3 DNA is TGTGCCAGCAGCTCCTTAGGACAGGCCCGCTCTTATGGCTACACCTTC.

This clone was seen just once. The J gene is TRBJ2-7, the V gene TRBV5-1, with TRBD2 identical over 13 bases. CDR3 length: 14 residues. Germline V lookup: CDR1 SGHRS, CDR2 YFSETQ. V lost 4 bases, J lost 6 bases, and 4 bases stayed unmatched. CDR3 sequence: CASSAGLAGVEQYF. DNA for the CDR3: TGCGCCAGCAGCGCAGGACTAGCGGGAGTCGAGCAGTACTTC.

This rearrangement joins TRBV27 to TRBJ2-4; no reliable D call. CDR1 is MNHEY and CDR2 is SMNVEV in the germline V gene (reference sequence). V was shortened by 6 bases and J by 0 bases, with 12 bases between the two germline ends. The CDR3 totals 15 residues. The CDR3 nucleotides read TGTGCCAGCAGCCCAGGCACTCTAGCCAAAAACATTCAGTACTTC. Translation: CASSPGTLAKNIQYF.

The gene calls are TRBV7-3 and TRBJ1-1; no reliable D call. CDR1 and CDR2 from the germline V gene are SGHTA and FQGTGA. With 2 bases removed from V and 5 bases from J, the gap between germline ends came to 12 bases. The CDR3 contains 14 residues. The DNA of the CDR3 is TGTGCCAGCAGCTTATTGGGAGGGTTGACTGAAGCTTTCTTT. Protein: CASSLLGGLTEAFF.

As DNA, the CDR3 is TGTGCCAGCAGCAGAACTAGCGGAGCCTACAATGAGCAGTTCTTC. It yields the protein CASSRTSGAYNEQFF. The V and J genes are TRBV6-1 and TRBJ2-1; 8 positions agree with TRBD2. Germline lookup yields CDR1 MNHNS and CDR2 SASEGT. With 6 bases clipped from V and 2 bases from J, the junction kept 6 bases outside the gene matches. CDR3 length equals 15 residues.

The chain joins TRBV29-1 to TRBJ1-3, with no clear D. The CDR3 sequence is 13 residues long. The germline gives CDR1 SQVTM, CDR2 ANQGSEA. Deletions cut 7 bases from V and 0 bases from J, with 10 bases between. CDR3 sequence (DNA): TGCAGCGCAGGACTTAGCTCTGGAAACACCATATATTTT. Its translation: CSAGLSSGNTIYF.

This chain connects TRBV30 to TRBJ2-5; TRBD1 is a possible D gene (6 bases). The germline V and J ends were trimmed by 2 bases and 5 bases, with 9 bases remaining between them. Germline V CDR1 and CDR2: GTSNPN, SVGIG (reference sequence). This CDR3 region has 12 residues. DNA of the CDR3: TGTGCCTGGAGTACAGGGACCGAGACCCAGTACTTC. Its protein product is CAWSTGTETQYF. Together with reference TRBV30 and TRBJ2-5, the CDR3 gives the full variable domain: SQTIHQWPATLVQPVGSPLSLECTVEGTSNPNLYWYRQAAGRGLQLLFYSVGIGQISSEVPQNLSASRPQDRQFILSSKKLLLSDSGFYLCAWSTGTETQYFGPGTRLLVL.

The chain is built from TRBV7-8 and TRBJ1-5, with a possible D match to TRBD1 (5 bases). Trimming shortened V by 0 bases and J by 7 bases, and 10 bases separated the two germline ends. The CDR3 runs to 14 residues. Germline V gene data show CDR1 as SGHVS and CDR2 as FQNEAQ. The CDR3 region is CASSLAEEGQPQHF. The DNA of the CDR3 is TGTGCCAGCAGCTTAGCGGAGGAGGGGCAGCCCCAGCATTTT.

V is TRBV28 and J is TRBJ1-3; maybe TRBD1 (5 bases). The CDR3 is made up of 14 amino acids. Per germline, CDR1 MDHEN and CDR2 SYDVKM. Trimming pared 2 bases from V and 3 bases from J, leaving 8 bases between. CDR3 sequence: CASSLEGVGNTIYF. The CDR3 DNA is TGTGCCAGCAGTTTAGAAGGGGTTGGAAACACCATATATTTT.

In its sample, this clone was seen a few times. The chain recombines TRBV5-6 with TRBJ2-1, with TRBD2 matching over 9 bases. V shed 0 bases, J shed 8 bases, and the junction held 9 bases outside the gene matches. The CDR3 sequence is 16 residues long. CDR1 SGHDT and CDR2 YYEEEE come from the germline V gene. CDR3 sequence reads: CASSLDSGRTSYEQFF. As DNA, the CDR3 is TGTGCCAGCAGCTTGGATAGCGGGAGAACTTCCTATGAGCAGTTCTTC. Variable domain in full (rest from reference TRBV5-6 and TRBJ2-1): DAGVTQSPTHLIKTRGQQVTLRCSPKSGHDTVSWYQQALGQGPQFIFQYYEEEERQRGNFPDRFSGHQFPNYSSELNVNALLLGDSALYLCASSLDSGRTSYEQFFGPGTRLTVL.

V gene TRBV11-2 combines with J gene TRBJ1-4; possible D gene TRBD1, 5 bases. V was shortened by 1 base and J by 3 bases, with 15 bases between the two germline ends. The germline CDR1 and CDR2 sequences are SGHAT and FQNNGV. CDR3 length equals 17 residues. The CDR3 region has the DNA TGTGCCAGCAGCTTAGCCTCAGCAGGGTTCGCTAATGAAAAACTGTTTTTT. It yields the protein CASSLASAGFANEKLFF.

The V and J genes are TRBV27 and TRBJ2-7, with 10 bases that match TRBD1. The CDR3 extends over 15 amino acids. J was trimmed by 4 bases and V by 2 bases; bases with no gene match: 5. Germline V gene lookup returns CDR1 MNHEY and CDR2 SMNVEV (reference sequence). CDR3 in DNA: TGTGCCAGCAGTTTAGGGGACAGGGGTTGGTACGAGCAGTACTTC. It specifies CASSLGDRGWYEQYF.

Concerning this clone itself: The sample has other DNA sequences that encode this CDR3 too. CDR3 coding DNA: TGTGCCAGCAGCTCGTCAGGGGGCGGCTACACCTTC. Translating gives CASSSSGGGYTF. The chain combines TRBV7-9 with TRBJ1-2; TRBD1 matches 8 bases. CDR1 and CDR2 from the germline V gene are SEHNR and FQNEAQ (reference sequence). The CDR3 is 12 residues long. With 4 bases clipped from V and 8 bases from J, the junction kept 3 bases outside the gene matches.

This clone was seen a handful of times. This chain links TRBV28 with TRBJ2-7; D is possibly TRBD2 (6 bases). Trimming removed 2 bases at V and 3 bases at J, with 8 bases between. Germline loops: CDR1 MDHEN, CDR2 SYDVKM. The CDR3 sequence is 13 residues long. Here the CDR3 reads CASSLVGGYEQYF. The CDR3 region has the DNA TGTGCCAGCAGTTTAGTCGGGGGCTACGAGCAGTACTTC. Based on the CDR3 plus reference TRBV28 and TRBJ2-7, the full variable domain is DVKVTQSSRYLVKRTGEKVFLECVQDMDHENMFWYRQDPGLGLRLIYFSYDVKMKEKGDIPEGYSVSREKKERFSLILESASTNQTSMYLCASSLVGGYEQYFGPGTRLTVT.

The chain uses TRBV28 and TRBJ2-1; 11 nucleotides line up with TRBD2. The germline V gene encodes CDR1 MDHEN and CDR2 SYDVKM. The CDR3 extends over 16 amino acids. V dropped 6 bases and J dropped 4; count of bases not matched to a gene: 8. The CDR3 region has the DNA TGTGCCAGCAGCCCCCCCGGGACTAGCGGATACAATGAGCAGTTCTTC. The encoded protein is CASSPPGTSGYNEQFF. The full variable domain, completed using reference TRBV28 and TRBJ2-1, is DVKVTQSSRYLVKRTGEKVFLECVQDMDHENMFWYRQDPGLGLRLIYFSYDVKMKEKGDIPEGYSVSREKKERFSLILESASTNQTSMYLCASSPPGTSGYNEQFFGPGTRLTVL.

The chain links TRBV6-4 to TRBJ2-2, with 8 bases that match TRBD1. This CDR3 has 16 amino acids. V shed 0 bases, J shed 4 bases, and the junction held 4 bases outside the gene matches. Germline V lookup: CDR1 MRHNA, CDR2 SNTAGT. The chain's CDR3 is CASSDSRQGSTGELFF. The CDR3 coding sequence is TGTGCCAGCAGTGACTCGAGACAGGGGAGCACCGGGGAGCTGTTTTTT.

Remarks on this clone: This CDR3 is also generated by other DNA sequences in the sample. V and J are TRBV30 and TRBJ1-1; D uncertain. Germline CDR1 and CDR2: GTSNPN and SVGIG (reference sequence). The CDR3 loop spans 13 amino acids. V was shortened by 3 bases and J by 5 bases, with 13 bases between the two germline ends. CDR3 sequence (DNA): TGTGCCTGGAGCGCTTCACTAGGGACTGAAGCTTTCTTT. As protein: CAWSASLGTEAFF.

The chain employs TRBV21-1 and TRBJ2-2; the D call in the table, TRBD2, was not verified against the DNA. TRBV21-1 is deemed a pseudogene. The length of the CDR3 is 18 residues. The CDR3, as DNA: TGTGCCAGCAGCAAAAACGGACTAGCGGGAGAGGACACCGGGGAGCTGTTTTTT. It encodes CASSKNGLAGEDTGELFF.

V is TRBV2 and J is TRBJ1-2, with 8 positions matching TRBD1. The CDR3 extends over 14 amino acids. V lost 7 bases and J lost 4; bases outside the gene matches: 8. Germline V lookup: CDR1 SNHLY, CDR2 FYNNEI. The CDR3 DNA sequence: TGTGCCAGCACCTCGACAGGGGACGGCTATGGCTACACCTTC. Protein product: CASTSTGDGYGYTF. Based on the CDR3 plus reference TRBV2 and TRBJ1-2, the full variable domain is EPEVTQTPSHQVTQMGQEVILRCVPISNHLYFYWYRQILGQKVEFLVSFYNNEISEKSEIFDDQFSVERPDGSNFTLKIRSTKLEDSAMYFCASTSTGDGYGYTFGSGTRLTVV.

The chain uses TRBV19 and TRBJ1-5; 8 nucleotides match TRBD1. The CDR3 covers 16 residues. Germline assignment: CDR1 LNHDA and CDR2 SQIVND (reference sequence). Trimming removed 6 bases from V and 2 bases from J; junction bases left unmatched: 9. The CDR3 spells CASSLQGDFGNQPQHF. CDR3 bases: TGTGCCAGTAGCCTACAGGGGGACTTTGGCAATCAGCCCCAGCATTTT.

The chain combines TRBV5-1 with TRBJ2-5, with 9 bases lining up with TRBD1. Per germline, CDR1 SGHRS and CDR2 YFSETQ. V was pared by 4 bases and J by 2 bases, with 3 bases of the junction left unmatched. The CDR3 sequence is 14 residues long. The CDR3: CASSTGQGQETQYF. The CDR3 nucleotides read TGCGCCAGCAGCACGGGACAGGGTCAAGAGACCCAGTACTTC.

The chain has TRBV28 and TRBJ2-7; TRBD1 matches at 7 bases. The CDR3 runs 14 residues. The J segment lost 1 base and the V segment lost 4 bases, leaving 4 bases of the junction unmatched. From germline, CDR1 is MDHEN and CDR2 SYDVKM. CDR3 sequence reads: CASSYRGASYEQYF. The CDR3 DNA is TGTGCCAGCAGTTACAGGGGTGCTTCCTACGAGCAGTACTTC. The full variable domain, in which reference TRBV28 and TRBJ2-7 provide the parts outside the CDR3, is DVKVTQSSRYLVKRTGEKVFLECVQDMDHENMFWYRQDPGLGLRLIYFSYDVKMKEKGDIPEGYSVSREKKERFSLILESASTNQTSMYLCASSYRGASYEQYFGPGTRLTVT.